The source of this TCR beta chain is a study of shared clonotypes between healthy human individuals. Germline assignment: CDR1 SGHNT and CDR2 YENEEA. This CDR3 spans 16 amino acids. Trimming took 6 bases from V and 2 from J, leaving 16 bases between them. With regard to this clone: Its antigen is currently unknown.

Researchers divided each subset's genomic DNA evenly across several immunoSEQ plates. TCRdb's copy holds only in-frame clones and misses some; the assay was immunoSEQ multiplex PCR. The table has 660,000 or so clones, around 96% seen once; the top ten hold about 0.11%. Naive CD8 cells comprised CD45RO-negative, CCR7-positively selected cells, excluding terminally differentiated effector memory CD45RA+ cells. Findings and caveats of the study: Rarefaction gave evidence that sorted-subset sequencing remained incomplete despite large depth.

This clonotype was sampled from a young woman in good health. Source material: naive CD8+ T cells sorted from blood. The rearrangement uses TRBV11-3 and TRBJ2-2; the D call may be TRBD1 or TRBD2 (5 bases each). The CDR3 DNA reads as TGTGCCAGCAGATCCGCTTCCGGGACCAACACCGGGGAGCTGTTTTTT. Its translation is CASRSASGTNTGELFF.